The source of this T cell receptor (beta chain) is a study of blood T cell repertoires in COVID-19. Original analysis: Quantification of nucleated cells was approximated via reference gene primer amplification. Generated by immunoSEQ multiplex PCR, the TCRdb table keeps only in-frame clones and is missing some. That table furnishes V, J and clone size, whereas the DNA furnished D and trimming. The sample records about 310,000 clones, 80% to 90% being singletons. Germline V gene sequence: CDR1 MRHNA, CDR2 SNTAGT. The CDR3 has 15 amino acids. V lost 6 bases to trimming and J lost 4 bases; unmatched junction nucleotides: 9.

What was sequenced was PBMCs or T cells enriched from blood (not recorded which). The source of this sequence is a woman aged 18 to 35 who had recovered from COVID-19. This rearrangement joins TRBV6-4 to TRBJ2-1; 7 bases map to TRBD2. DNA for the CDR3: TGTGCCAGCAGCCGCGGGAGCGGCGATTACAATGAGCAGTTCTTC. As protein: CASSRGSGDYNEQFF.